One sample yielded the 8 T cell receptor beta chains listed below, sequenced in a study of T cell responses to AZD1222 COVID-19 vaccine. The assay was immunoSEQ multiplex PCR, and TCRdb's table has in-frame clones only and misses some. The sample lists approximately 130,000 clones; 90% were seen once. This specimen was peripheral blood, taken 28 days after the second dose of the MenACWY control vaccine. These receptors originate from an adult who received the MenACWY meningococcal vaccine as a control.

The rearrangement uses TRBV28 and TRBJ2-5, with D tentatively TRBD2 (5 bases). This CDR3 region has 16 residues. The germline gives CDR1 MDHEN, CDR2 SYDVKM. V was trimmed by 7 bases and J by 4 bases, leaving 22 bases between them. CDR3 residues: CASTQPKPGNLETQYF. Written as DNA, the CDR3 is TGTGCCAGCACCCAACCCAAACCGGGGAATCTAGAGACCCAGTACTTC.

This chain links TRBV5-6 with TRBJ2-3; D gene ambiguous. Per germline, CDR1 SGHDT and CDR2 YYEEEE. This CDR3 has 12 residues. V was clipped by 4 bases and J by 4 bases, with 7 bases between them. CDR3 region: CASSVGADTQYF. The DNA of the CDR3 is TGTGCCAGCAGCGTGGGTGCAGATACGCAGTATTTT.

This rearrangement joins TRBV3-1 (or the pseudogene TRBV3-2) to TRBJ2-1; D may be TRBD1 (6 bases). Germline-derived CDR1 and CDR2 are LGHDT and YNNKEL (reference sequence). Trimming took off 8 bases at V and 0 bases at J, with 11 bases between the two ends. The CDR3 has 14 residues. CDR3 in amino acids: CASSGVSSYNEQFF. CDR3 DNA: TGTGCCAGCTCAGGGGTAAGCTCCTACAATGAGCAGTTCTTC.

CDR3 amino acids: CASSFHGETQYF. CDR3 nucleotides: TGTGCCAGCAGCTTTCATGGAGAGACCCAGTACTTC. J is TRBJ2-5 and V is TRBV5-4, with D uncertain. The CDR3 is made up of 12 amino acids. The V and J ends lost 2 bases and 4 bases respectively, with 6 bases between them. The V gene's germline CDR1 is SGHNT and CDR2 YYREEE (reference sequence).

V gene TRBV5-1 combines with J gene TRBJ1-4, with 7 bases matching TRBD1. Germline CDR1 SGHRS, CDR2 YFSETQ. The CDR3 length is 15 residues. J gave up 3 bases and V 4 bases, and 6 bases lay outside the gene matches. The CDR3 bases are TGCGCCAGCAGCGCCACAGGGGTGTCTAATGAAAAACTGTTTTTT. Translating it yields CASSATGVSNEKLFF.

This clone was detected once. V gene TRBV4-1 combines with J gene TRBJ1-6; D gene uncertain. This CDR3 comprises 18 residues. The V gene lost 1 base and the J gene lost 0 bases, with 13 bases spanning the gap. Germline CDR1 reads MGHRA; CDR2 reads YSYEKL. CDR3 sequence reads: CASSQAVPAASYNSPLHF. DNA for the CDR3: TGCGCCAGCAGCCAAGCGGTCCCAGCAGCCTCCTATAATTCACCCCTCCACTTT.

The chain carries TRBV28 and TRBJ2-3; D possibly matches TRBD1 or TRBD2 (5 bases each). CDR1 is MDHEN, CDR2 SYDVKM, per germline. V was shortened by 7 bases and J by 1 base, with 9 bases between the two germline ends. The CDR3 loop spans 13 amino acids. This CDR3 is CASKLGGTDTQYF. CDR3 DNA sequence: TGTGCCAGCAAACTAGGGGGCACAGATACGCAGTATTTT.

The V gene is TRBV15, the J gene TRBJ2-2, with D possibly being TRBD2 (5 bases). This CDR3 contains 15 residues. Trimming removed 4 bases from V and 3 bases from J, with 12 bases in between. The germline V gene encodes CDR1 LNHNV and CDR2 YYDKDF (reference sequence). CDR3 sequence reads: CATSTLTRDTGELFF. In DNA form, the CDR3 reads TGTGCCACCAGCACCCTTACTAGAGACACCGGGGAGCTGTTTTTT.